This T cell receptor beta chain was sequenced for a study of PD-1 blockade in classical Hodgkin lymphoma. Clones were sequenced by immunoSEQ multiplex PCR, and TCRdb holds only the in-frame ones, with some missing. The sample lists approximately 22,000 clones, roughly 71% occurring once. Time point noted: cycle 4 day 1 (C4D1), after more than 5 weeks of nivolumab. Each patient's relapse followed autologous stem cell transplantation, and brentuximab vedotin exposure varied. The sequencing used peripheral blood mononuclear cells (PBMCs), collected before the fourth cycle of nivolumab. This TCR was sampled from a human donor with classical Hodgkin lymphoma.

The DNA of the CDR3 is TGTGCCAGCAGCGCCTTTCTACAGGTACTTGATCAAAACACTGAAGCTTTCTTT. Translating it yields CASSAFLQVLDQNTEAFF. The chain uses TRBV5-4 and TRBJ1-1; D might be TRBD1 (5 bases). Germline assignment: CDR1 SGHNT and CDR2 YYREEE (reference sequence). With 4 bases removed from V and 2 bases from J, the gap between germline ends came to 24 bases. CDR3 length: 18 residues.